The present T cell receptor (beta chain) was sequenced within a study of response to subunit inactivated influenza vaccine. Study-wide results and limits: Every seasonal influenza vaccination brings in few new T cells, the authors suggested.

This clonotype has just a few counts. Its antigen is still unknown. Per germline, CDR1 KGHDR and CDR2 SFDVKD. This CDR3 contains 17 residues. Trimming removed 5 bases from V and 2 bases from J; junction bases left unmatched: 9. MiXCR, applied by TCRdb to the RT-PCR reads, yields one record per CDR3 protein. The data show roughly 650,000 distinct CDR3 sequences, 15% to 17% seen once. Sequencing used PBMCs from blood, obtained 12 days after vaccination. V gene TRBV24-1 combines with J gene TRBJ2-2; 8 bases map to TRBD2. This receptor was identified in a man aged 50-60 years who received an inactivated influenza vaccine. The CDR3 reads CATSGNGLADNTGELFF. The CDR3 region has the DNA TGTGCCACCAGTGGGAACGGACTAGCCGACAACACCGGGGAGCTGTTTTTT.